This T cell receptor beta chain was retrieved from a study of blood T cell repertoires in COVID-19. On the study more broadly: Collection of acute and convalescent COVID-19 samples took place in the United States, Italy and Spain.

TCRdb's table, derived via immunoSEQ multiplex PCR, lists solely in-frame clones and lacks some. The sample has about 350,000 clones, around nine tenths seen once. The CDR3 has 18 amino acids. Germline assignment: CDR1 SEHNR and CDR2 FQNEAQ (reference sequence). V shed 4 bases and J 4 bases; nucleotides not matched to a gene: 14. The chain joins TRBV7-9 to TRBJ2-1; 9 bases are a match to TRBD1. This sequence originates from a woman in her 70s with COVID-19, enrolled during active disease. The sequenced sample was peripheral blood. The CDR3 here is CASSSGTGSLSSYNEQFF. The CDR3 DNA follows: TGTGCCAGCAGCTCCGGGACAGGGTCCCTATCGTCTTACAATGAGCAGTTCTTC. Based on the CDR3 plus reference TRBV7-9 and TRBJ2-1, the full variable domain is DTGVSQNPRHKITKRGQNVTFRCDPISEHNRLYWYRQTLGQGPEFLTYFQNEAQLEKSRLLSDRFSAERPKGSFSTLEIQRTEQGDSAMYLCASSSGTGSLSSYNEQFFGPGTRLTVL.